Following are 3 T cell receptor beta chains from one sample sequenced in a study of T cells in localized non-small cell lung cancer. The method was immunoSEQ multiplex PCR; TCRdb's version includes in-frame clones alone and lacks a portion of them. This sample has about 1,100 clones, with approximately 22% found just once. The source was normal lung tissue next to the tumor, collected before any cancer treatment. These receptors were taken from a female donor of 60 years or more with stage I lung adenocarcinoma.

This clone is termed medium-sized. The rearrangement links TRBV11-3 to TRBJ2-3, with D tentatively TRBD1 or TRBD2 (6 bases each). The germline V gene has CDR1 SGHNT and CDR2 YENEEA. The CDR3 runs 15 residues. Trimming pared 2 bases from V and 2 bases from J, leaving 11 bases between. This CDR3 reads CASSLIPGATDTQYF. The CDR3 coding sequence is TGTGCCAGCAGCTTAATACCGGGGGCCACAGATACGCAGTATTTT.

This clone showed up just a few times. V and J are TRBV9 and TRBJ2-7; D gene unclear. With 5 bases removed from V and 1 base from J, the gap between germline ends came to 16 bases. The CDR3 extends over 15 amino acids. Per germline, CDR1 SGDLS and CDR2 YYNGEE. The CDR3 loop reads CASSSAAMQSYEQYF. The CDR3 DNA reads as TGTGCCAGCAGTTCCGCGGCCATGCAGTCCTACGAGCAGTACTTC.

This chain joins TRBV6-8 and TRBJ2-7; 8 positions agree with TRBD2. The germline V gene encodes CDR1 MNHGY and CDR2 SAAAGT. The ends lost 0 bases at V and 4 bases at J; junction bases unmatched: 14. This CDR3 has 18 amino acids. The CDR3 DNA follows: TGTGCCAGCAGTTACTCGAAGGAGAGCGGGGGTCCCTGGTACGAGCAGTACTTC. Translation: CASSYSKESGGPWYEQYF.